The rows below give T cell receptor beta chains drawn from one sample of a study of cytomegalovirus exposure and HLA in healthy donors. Libraries were prepared by immunoSEQ multiplex PCR; TCRdb keeps only in-frame clonotypes and omits some of them. The profile covers 130,000 or so clones, with around 80% appearing a single time and about 3% taken by the ten largest. Specimen: PBMCs. These receptors were collected from a man aged 25 to 40 in good health and CMV-seronegative. Each CDR3 is given with its conserved first and last residue. The D gene is left open where the match is weak.

>TRBJ2-2|TRBV19|.
CASSMRPNTGELFF
>TRBJ1-5|TRBV7-8|TRBD1
CASSLSRDRANQPQHF
>TRBJ2-3|TRBV2|.
CASSATRGTDTQYF
>TRBJ1-3|TRBV7-6|.
CASSLDGTSPGNTIYF
>TRBJ1-1|TRBV29-1|.
CSVEQQGPNTEAFF
>TRBJ1-4|TRBV7-2|.
CASSPSARHEKLFF
>TRBJ2-5|TRBV6-1|.
CASSELETQYF
>TRBJ2-5|TRBV5-6|TRBD1
CASSFLGTGGETQYF
>TRBJ1-4|TRBV18|.
CASSPRGRPNEKLFF
>TRBJ2-3|TRBV2|.
CASTRDSTDTQYF
>TRBJ1-6|TRBV7-2|TRBD1
CASSIGGPYNSPLHF
>TRBJ1-2|TRBV4-3|TRBD1
CASSARQGVGYGYTF